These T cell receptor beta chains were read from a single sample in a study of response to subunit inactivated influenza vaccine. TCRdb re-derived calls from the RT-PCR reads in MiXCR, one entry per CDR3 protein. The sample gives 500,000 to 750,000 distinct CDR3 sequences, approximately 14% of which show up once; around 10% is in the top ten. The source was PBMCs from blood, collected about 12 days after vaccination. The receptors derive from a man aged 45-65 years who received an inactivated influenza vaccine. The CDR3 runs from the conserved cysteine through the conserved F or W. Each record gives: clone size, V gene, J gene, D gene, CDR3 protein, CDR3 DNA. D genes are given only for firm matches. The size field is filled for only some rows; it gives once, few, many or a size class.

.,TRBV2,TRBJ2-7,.,CASTGRTEPYEQYF,TGTGCCAGCACCGGACGGACAGAACCCTACGAGCAGTACTTC
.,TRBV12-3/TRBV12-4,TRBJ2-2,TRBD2,CASSDFSGGPTGELFF,TGTGCCAGCTCCGATTTTTCGGGAGGGCCCACCGGGGAGCTGTTTTTT
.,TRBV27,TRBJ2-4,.,CASSPHRQLTAKNIQYF,TGTGCCAGCAGTCCCCATCGACAGCTTACGGCCAAAAACATTCAGTACTTC
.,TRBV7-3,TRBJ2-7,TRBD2,CASSSGGDGEQYF,TGTGCCAGCAGCTCGGGGGGAGATGGCGAGCAGTACTTC
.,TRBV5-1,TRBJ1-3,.,CASARQPSSGNTIYF,TGCGCCAGCGCCCGACAGCCAAGCTCTGGAAACACCATATATTTT
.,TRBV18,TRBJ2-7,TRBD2,CASSPRSASGNEQYF,TGTGCCAGCTCACCACGTTCGGCTAGCGGGAACGAGCAGTACTTC
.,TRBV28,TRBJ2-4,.,CASSPSPRNIQYF,TGTGCCAGCAGTCCCTCTCCCCGAAACATTCAGTACTTC
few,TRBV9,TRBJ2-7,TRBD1,CASSPPSGTDYEQYF,TGTGCCAGCAGCCCTCCCTCCGGGACAGATTACGAGCAGTACTTC
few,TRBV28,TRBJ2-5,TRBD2,CASQRLGLAAIETQYF,TGTGCCAGCCAACGCCTCGGACTAGCCGCCATCGAGACCCAGTACTTC
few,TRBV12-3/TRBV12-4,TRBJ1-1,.,CASSSLQGGGTEAFF,TGTGCCAGCAGTTCATTACAGGGTGGGGGGACTGAAGCTTTCTTT